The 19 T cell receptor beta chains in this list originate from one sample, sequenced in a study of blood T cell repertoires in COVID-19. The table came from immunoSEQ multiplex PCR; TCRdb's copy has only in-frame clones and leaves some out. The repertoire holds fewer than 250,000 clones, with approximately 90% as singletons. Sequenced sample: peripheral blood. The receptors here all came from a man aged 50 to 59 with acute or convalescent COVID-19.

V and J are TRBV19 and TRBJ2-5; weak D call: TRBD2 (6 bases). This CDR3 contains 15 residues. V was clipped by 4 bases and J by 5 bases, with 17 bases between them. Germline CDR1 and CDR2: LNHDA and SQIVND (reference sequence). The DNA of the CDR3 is TGTGCCAGTAGTACTCCCCTGGGGGGAGGCGAGACCCAGTACTTC. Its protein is CASSTPLGGGETQYF. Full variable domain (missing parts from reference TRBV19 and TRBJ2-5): DGGITQSPKYLFRKEGQNVTLSCEQNLNHDAMYWYRQDPGQGLRLIYYSQIVNDFQKGDIAEGYSVSREKKESFPLTVTSAQKNPTAFYLCASSTPLGGGETQYFGPGTRLLVL.

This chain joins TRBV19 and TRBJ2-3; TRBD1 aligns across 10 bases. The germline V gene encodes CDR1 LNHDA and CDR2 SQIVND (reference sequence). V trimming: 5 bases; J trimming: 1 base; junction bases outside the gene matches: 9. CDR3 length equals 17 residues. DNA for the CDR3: TGTGCCAGTAGTTTTCTCTCCGGGACAGGGGGCACAGATACGCAGTATTTT. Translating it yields CASSFLSGTGGTDTQYF.

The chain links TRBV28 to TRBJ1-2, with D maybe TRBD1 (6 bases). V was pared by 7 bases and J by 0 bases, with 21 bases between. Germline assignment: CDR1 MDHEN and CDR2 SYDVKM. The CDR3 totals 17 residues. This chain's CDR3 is CASTLGLPDRTNYGYTF. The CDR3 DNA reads TGTGCCAGCACCCTGGGCCTTCCGGACAGAACTAACTATGGCTACACCTTC.

The CDR3 sequence: CASSPPGGGYGYTF. The CDR3 region has the DNA TGTGCCAGCAGCCCTCCTGGGGGAGGGTATGGCTACACCTTC. This chain links TRBV11-2 with TRBJ1-2; TRBD1 might be the D (5 bases). Germline CDR1 and CDR2: SGHAT and FQNNGV. This CDR3 spans 14 amino acids. The V end lost 5 bases, the J end lost 5 bases, and 15 bases lay between the germline ends. Together with reference TRBV11-2 and TRBJ1-2, the CDR3 gives the full variable domain: EAGVAQSPRYKIIEKRQSVAFWCNPISGHATLYWYQQILGQGPKLLIQFQNNGVVDDSQLPKDRFSAERLKGVDSTLKIQPAKLEDSAVYLCASSPPGGGYGYTFGSGTRLTVV.

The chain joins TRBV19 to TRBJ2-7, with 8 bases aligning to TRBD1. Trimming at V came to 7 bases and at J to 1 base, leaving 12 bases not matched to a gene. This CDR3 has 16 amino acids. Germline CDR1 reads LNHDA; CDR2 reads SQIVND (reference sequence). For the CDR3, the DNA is TGTGCCAGTAACCAACCAGGGGGCCCGCAATCCTACGAGCAGTACTTC. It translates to CASNQPGGPQSYEQYF.

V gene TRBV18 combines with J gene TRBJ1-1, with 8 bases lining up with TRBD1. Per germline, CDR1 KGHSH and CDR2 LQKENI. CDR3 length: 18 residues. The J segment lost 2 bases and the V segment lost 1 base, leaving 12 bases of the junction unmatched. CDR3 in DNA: TGTGCCAGCTCACCACTCCCCGACAGGGGAGTTACCAACACTGAAGCTTTCTTT. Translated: CASSPLPDRGVTNTEAFF. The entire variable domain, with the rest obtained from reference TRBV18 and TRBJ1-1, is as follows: NAGVMQNPRHLVRRRGQEARLRCSPMKGHSHVYWYRQLPEEGLKFMVYLQKENIIDESGMPKERFSAEFPKEGPSILRIQQVVRGDSAAYFCASSPLPDRGVTNTEAFFGQGTRLTVV.

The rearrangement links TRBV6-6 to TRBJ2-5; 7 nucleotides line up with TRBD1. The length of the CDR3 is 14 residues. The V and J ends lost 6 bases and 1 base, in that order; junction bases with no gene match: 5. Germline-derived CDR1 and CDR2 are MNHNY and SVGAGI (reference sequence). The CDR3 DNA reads TGTGCCAGCAGGGGACAGAAACCCCAAGAGACCCAGTACTTC. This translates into CASRGQKPQETQYF.

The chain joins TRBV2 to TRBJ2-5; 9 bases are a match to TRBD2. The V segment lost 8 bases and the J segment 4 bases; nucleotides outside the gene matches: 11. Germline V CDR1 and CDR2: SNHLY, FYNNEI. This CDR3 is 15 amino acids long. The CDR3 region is CASSGLAGWGETQYF. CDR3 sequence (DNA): TGTGCCAGCTCCGGGCTAGCGGGGTGGGGAGAGACCCAGTACTTC.

CDR3 sequence: CASSEATGRTGQNYGYTF. In DNA form, the CDR3 reads TGTGCCAGCAGCGAAGCGACCGGGAGGACAGGGCAAAACTATGGCTACACCTTC. The chain couples TRBV9 to TRBJ1-2, with 8 nucleotides matching TRBD1. The junction had 15 bases not matched to a gene; V was cut back by 3 bases and J by 2 bases. The CDR3 totals 18 residues. From germline, CDR1 is SGDLS and CDR2 YYNGEE.

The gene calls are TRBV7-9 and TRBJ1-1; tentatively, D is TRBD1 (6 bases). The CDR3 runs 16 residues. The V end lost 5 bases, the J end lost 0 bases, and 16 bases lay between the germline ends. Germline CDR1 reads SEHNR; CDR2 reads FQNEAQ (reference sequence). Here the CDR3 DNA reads TGTGCCAGCAGCCCCGGACAGAGCTATATGAACACTGAAGCTTTCTTT. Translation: CASSPGQSYMNTEAFF. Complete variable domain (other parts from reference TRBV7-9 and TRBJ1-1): DTGVSQNPRHKITKRGQNVTFRCDPISEHNRLYWYRQTLGQGPEFLTYFQNEAQLEKSRLLSDRFSAERPKGSFSTLEIQRTEQGDSAMYLCASSPGQSYMNTEAFFGQGTRLTVV.

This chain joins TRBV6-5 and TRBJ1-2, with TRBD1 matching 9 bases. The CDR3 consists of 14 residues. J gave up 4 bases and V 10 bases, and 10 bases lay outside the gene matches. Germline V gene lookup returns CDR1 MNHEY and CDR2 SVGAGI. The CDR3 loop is CATFLGQGSYGYTF. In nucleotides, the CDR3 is TGTGCCACCTTCCTGGGACAGGGAAGCTATGGCTACACCTTC.

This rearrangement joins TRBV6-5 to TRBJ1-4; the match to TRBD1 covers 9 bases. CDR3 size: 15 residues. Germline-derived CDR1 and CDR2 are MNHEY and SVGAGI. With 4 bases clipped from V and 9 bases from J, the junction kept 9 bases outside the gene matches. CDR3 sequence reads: CASSSPGTGIQKLFF. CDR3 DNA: TGTGCCAGCAGTTCCCCCGGGACAGGGATCCAAAAACTGTTTTTT.

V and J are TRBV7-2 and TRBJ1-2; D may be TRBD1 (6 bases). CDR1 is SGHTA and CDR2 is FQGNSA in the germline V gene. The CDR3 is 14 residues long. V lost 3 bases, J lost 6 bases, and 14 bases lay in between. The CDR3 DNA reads TGTGCCAGCAGCTTTTCTCCGGGGGGCGATGGCTACACCTTC. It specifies CASSFSPGGDGYTF.

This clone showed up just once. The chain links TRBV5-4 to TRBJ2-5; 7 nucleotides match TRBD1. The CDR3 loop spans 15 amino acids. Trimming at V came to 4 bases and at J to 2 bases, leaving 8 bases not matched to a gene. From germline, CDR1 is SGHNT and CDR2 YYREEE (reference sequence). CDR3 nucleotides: TGTGCCAGCAGCCAACGACAGGGCCTTCAAGAGACCCAGTACTTC. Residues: CASSQRQGLQETQYF.

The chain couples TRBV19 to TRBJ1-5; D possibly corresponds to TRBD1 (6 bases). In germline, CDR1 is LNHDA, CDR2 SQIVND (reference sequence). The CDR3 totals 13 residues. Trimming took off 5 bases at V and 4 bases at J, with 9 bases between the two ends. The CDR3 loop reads CASSFRGNQPQHF. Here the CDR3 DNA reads TGTGCCAGTAGTTTCAGGGGAAATCAGCCCCAGCATTTT.

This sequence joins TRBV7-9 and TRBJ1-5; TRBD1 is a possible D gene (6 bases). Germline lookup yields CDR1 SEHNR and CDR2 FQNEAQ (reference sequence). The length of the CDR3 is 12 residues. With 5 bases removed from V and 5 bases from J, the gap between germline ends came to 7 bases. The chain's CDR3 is CASSRTDQPQHF. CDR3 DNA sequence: TGTGCCAGCAGCCGGACAGATCAGCCCCAGCATTTT.

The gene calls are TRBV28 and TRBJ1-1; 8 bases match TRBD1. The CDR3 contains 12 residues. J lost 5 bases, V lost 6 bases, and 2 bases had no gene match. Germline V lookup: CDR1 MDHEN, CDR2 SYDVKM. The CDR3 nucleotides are TGTGCCAGCAGGGACAGGGAGACTGAAGCTTTCTTT. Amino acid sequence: CASRDRETEAFF.

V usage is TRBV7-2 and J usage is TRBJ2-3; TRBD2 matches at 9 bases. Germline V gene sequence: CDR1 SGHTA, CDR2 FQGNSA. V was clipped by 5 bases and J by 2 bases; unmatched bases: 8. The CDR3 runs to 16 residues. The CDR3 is CASSPWGGGATDTQYF. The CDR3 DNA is TGTGCCAGCAGCCCCTGGGGCGGGGGGGCCACAGATACGCAGTATTTT.

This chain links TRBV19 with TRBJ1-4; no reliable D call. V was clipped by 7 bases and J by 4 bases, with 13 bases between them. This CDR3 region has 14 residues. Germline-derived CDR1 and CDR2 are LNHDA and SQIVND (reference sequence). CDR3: CASTTREGNEKLFF. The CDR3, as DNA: TGTGCCAGTACTACCCGCGAGGGTAATGAAAAACTGTTTTTT.